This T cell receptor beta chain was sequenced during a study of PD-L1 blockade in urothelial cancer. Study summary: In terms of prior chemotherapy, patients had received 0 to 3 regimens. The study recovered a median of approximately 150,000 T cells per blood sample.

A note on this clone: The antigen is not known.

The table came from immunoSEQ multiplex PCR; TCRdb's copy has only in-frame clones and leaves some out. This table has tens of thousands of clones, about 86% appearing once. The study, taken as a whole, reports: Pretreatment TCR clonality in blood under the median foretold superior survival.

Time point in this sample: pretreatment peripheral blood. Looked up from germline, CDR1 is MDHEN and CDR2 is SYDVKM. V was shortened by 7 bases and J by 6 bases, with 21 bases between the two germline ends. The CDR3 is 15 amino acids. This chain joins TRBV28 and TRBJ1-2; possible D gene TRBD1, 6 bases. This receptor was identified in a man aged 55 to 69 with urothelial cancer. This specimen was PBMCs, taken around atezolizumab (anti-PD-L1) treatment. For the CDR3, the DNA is TGTGCCAGCAACACCTACGGGGGGCTAGTGAATGGCTACACCTTC. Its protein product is CASNTYGGLVNGYTF.